This T cell receptor (beta chain) was sequenced for a study of regulatory T cells in long-lasting Graves disease. Overall study findings and caveats: Persistent disease preferred TRBV28, TRBJ1-2 and TRBJ2-5.

Building the TCR beta libraries relied on iRepertoire HTBI primers, and CDR3 regions underwent Arm-PCR. One entry per CDR3 protein results from TCRdb running MiXCR on the multiplex PCR reads. The sample lists roughly 700,000 distinct CDR3 sequences, about 32% occurring once. As to time point: persistent/refractory GD, antithyroid drugs over 5 years with positive TRAb. Making the TCR library involved RNA that had been extracted from PBMCs. The CDR3 runs 14 residues. V lost 2 bases and J lost 4, with 11 bases in between. This clonotype occurred many times. What it binds is not known. The specimen was peripheral blood mononuclear cells (PBMCs), collected when the disease was refractory, from a patient treated with antithyroid drugs. The gene calls are TRBV12-3 or TRBV12-4 and TRBJ1-2; a possible D gene is TRBD1 (5 bases). This sequence originates from a female donor with Graves disease. CDR3 amino acids: CASSLRGSGYGYTF. In DNA form, the CDR3 reads TGTGCCAGCAGTTTAAGGGGCTCAGGCTATGGCTACACCTTC.